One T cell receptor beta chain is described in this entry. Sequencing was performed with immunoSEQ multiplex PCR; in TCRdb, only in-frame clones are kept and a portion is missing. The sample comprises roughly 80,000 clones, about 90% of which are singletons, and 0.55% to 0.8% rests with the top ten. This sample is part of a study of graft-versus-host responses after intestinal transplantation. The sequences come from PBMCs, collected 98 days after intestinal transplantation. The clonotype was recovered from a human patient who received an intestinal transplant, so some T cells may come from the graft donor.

CDR3 DNA sequence: TGCGCCAGCAGGACTGTTCAAGAGACCCAGTACTTC. Translated: CASRTVQETQYF. The chain uses TRBV5-1 and TRBJ2-5; D gene unclear. The germline V gene encodes CDR1 SGHRS and CDR2 YFSETQ. The CDR3 has 12 residues. V was cut by 5 bases and J by 2 bases, with 7 bases left in between. The full variable domain, with the rest looked up from reference TRBV5-1 and TRBJ2-5, is KAGVTQTPRYLIKTRGQQVTLSCSPISGHRSVSWYQQTPGQGLQFLFEYFSETQRNKGNFPGRFSGRQFSNSRSEMNVSTLELGDSALYLCASRTVQETQYFGPGTRLLVL.